The table lists the clone carrying this T cell receptor (beta chain) with many counts. The target antigen is unknown. Germline-derived CDR1 and CDR2 are DFQATT and SNEGSKA (reference sequence). The CDR3 loop spans 15 amino acids. Trimming shortened V by 0 bases and J by 0 bases, and 9 bases separated the two germline ends. It was with unique molecular identifiers that the TCRbeta library was prepared. MiXCR, run by TCRdb on the PCR reads, gives a single entry per CDR3 protein. The table lists around 670,000 distinct CDR3 sequences, around 13% of them singletons, with about 0.77% in the top ten. The sample belongs to a study of T-cell reconstitution after alpha-beta-depleted transplantation in children. Study-wide results and caveats: TCRbeta diversity was high at day 60 in some patients (a result of surviving recipient T cells and thymic progenitors).

The chain recombines TRBV20-1 with TRBJ2-1; a possible D gene is TRBD2 (6 bases). The source material was PBMCs, sampled before TCRalphabeta/CD19-depleted stem cell transplant. This receptor was identified in a girl aged 2 to 9 with congenital amegakaryocytic thrombocytopenia, due to receive a stem cell transplant. DNA of the CDR3: TGCAGTGCTAGAGACCCAGCGGGCTCCTACAATGAGCAGTTCTTC. Its protein product is CSARDPAGSYNEQFF.